This T cell receptor (beta chain) appears in the sequencing data of a study of cytotoxic CD8 clonotypes in ibrutinib-treated CLL. Study-wide background: Collecting the response samples happened after a median 12 months of treatment, with a range of 6 to 36. General observations from the study: Baseline clonality exceeded age-matched healthy donors and tracked circulating CD8+ T-cell counts. Different sampling times were used for sustained-remission and progressing patients.

This CDR3 is 17 amino acids long. V lost 4 bases and J lost 0; bases outside the gene matches: 11. CDR1 and CDR2 (germline): KGHSH, LQKENI. Clones were sequenced by immunoSEQ multiplex PCR, and TCRdb holds only the in-frame ones, with some missing. In the table there are 250,000 to 350,000 clones, 76% of which are singletons. In the case of this clone: Its antigen is as yet unknown.

The specimen was PBMCs, collected at disease progression, from a patient treated with ibrutinib. This chain uses TRBV18 with TRBJ1-2; 7 positions match TRBD1. The source is a human donor with chronic lymphocytic leukemia. In DNA, the CDR3 is TGTGCCAGCTCACGGTTCCGGGACAGTGGAACTAACTATGGCTACACCTTC. It encodes CASSRFRDSGTNYGYTF. The entire variable domain, with the rest obtained from reference TRBV18 and TRBJ1-2, is as follows: NAGVMQNPRHLVRRRGQEARLRCSPMKGHSHVYWYRQLPEEGLKFMVYLQKENIIDESGMPKERFSAEFPKEGPSILRIQQVVRGDSAAYFCASSRFRDSGTNYGYTFGSGTRLTVV.